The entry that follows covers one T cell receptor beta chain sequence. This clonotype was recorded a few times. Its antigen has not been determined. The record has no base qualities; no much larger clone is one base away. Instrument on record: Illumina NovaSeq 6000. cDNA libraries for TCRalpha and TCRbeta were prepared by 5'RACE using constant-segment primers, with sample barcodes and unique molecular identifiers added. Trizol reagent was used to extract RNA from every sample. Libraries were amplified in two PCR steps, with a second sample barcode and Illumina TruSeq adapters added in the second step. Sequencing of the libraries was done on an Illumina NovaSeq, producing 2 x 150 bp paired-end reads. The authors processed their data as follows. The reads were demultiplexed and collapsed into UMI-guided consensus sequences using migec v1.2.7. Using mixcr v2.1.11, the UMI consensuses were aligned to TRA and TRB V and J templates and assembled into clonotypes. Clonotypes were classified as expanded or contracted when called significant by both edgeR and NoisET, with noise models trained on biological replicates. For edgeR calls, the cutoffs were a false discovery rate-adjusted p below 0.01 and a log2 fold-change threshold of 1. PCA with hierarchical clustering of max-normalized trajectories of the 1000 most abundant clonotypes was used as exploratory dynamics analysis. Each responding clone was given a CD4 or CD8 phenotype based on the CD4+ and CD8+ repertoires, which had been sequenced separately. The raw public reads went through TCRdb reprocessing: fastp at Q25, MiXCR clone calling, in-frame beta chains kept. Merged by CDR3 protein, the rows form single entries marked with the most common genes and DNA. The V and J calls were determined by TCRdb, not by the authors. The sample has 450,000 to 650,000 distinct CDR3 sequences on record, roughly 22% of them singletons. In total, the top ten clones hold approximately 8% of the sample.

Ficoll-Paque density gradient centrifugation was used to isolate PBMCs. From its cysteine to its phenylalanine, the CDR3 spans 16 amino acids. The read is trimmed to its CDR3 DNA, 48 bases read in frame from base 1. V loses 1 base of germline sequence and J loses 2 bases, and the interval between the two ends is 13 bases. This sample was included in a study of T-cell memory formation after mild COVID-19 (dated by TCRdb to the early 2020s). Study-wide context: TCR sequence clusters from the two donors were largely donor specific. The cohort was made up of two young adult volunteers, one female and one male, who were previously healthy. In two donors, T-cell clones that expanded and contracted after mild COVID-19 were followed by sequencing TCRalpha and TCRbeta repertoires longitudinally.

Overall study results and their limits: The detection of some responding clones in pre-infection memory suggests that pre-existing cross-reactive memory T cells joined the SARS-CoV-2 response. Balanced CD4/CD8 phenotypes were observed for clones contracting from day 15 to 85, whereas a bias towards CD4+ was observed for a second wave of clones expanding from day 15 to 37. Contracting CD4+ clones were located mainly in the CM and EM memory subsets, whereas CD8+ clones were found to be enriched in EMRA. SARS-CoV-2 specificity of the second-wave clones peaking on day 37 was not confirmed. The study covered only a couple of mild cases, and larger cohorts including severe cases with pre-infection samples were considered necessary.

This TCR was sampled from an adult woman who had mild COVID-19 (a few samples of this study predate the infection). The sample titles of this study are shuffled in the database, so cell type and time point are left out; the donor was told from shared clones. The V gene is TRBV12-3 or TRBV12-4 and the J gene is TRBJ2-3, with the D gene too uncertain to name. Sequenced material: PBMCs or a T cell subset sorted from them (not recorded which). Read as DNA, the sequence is TGTGCCAGCAGTTTAGATTTAGGAAGTTACACAGATACGCAGTATTTT. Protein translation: CASSLDLGSYTDTQYF.